Shown below are 27 T cell receptor beta chains from a single sample sequenced in a study of CD8+CD57+ T cells in acquired aplastic anemia (dated by TCRdb to 2017 to 2018). The instrument given in TCRdb is Illumina HiSeq 2000. TCR beta VDJ combination and CDR3 sequence profiling used genomic DNA as the template. The public reads were quality trimmed at Q25 with fastp and then assembled into clones with MiXCR by TCRdb, keeping productive beta chains. For every CDR3 protein sequence, its rows merge into one entry that carries the most common genes and DNA. This sample lists 450,000 to 550,000 distinct CDR3 sequences; around a third were detected once. Clones ranked in the top ten supply around 0.82% of the sample. Flow cytometry had shown CD8+CD57+ cell expansion in the patients selected for sequencing. Sequencing was done on a sample of sorted CD4+, CD8+, or CD8+CD57+ T cells (not recorded which) from PBMCs. These receptors all stem from a human donor with aplastic anemia.

The genes are TRBV2 and TRBJ1-4; weak D call: TRBD1 (5 bases). The ends were cut back, 6 bases at V and 4 bases at J, with 18 bases in the middle. The CDR3 contains 16 residues. Per the germline V gene, CDR1 is SNHLY and CDR2 is FYNNEI. The CDR3 sequence: CASRTQLQGVNEKLFF. The CDR3 coding sequence is TGTGCCAGCAGGACCCAACTCCAGGGTGTTAATGAAAAACTGTTTTTT. Supplemented by reference TRBV2 and TRBJ1-4, the full variable domain reads EPEVTQTPSHQVTQMGQEVILRCVPISNHLYFYWYRQILGQKVEFLVSFYNNEISEKSEIFDDQFSVERPDGSNFTLKIRSTKLEDSAMYFCASRTQLQGVNEKLFFGSGTQLSVL.

This clonotype was counted ten times or more. This chain connects TRBV15 to TRBJ1-5; no clear D gene. The V gene lost 0 bases and the J gene lost 5 bases, with 5 bases spanning the gap. The germline gives CDR1 LNHNV, CDR2 YYDKDF (reference sequence). The CDR3 has 13 amino acids. The CDR3, as DNA: TGTGCCACCAGCAGAGAGATAGATCAGCCCCAGCATTTT. Translation gives CATSREIDQPQHF.

This chain links TRBV10-2 with TRBJ1-6, with a weak D call TRBD1 (6 bases). Trimming left V 4 bases short and J 7 bases short, with 14 bases between. Germline CDR1 and CDR2: WSHSY and SAAADI. CDR3 length: 15 amino acids. The CDR3 here is CASSADSSGNSPLHF. CDR3 DNA sequence: TGCGCCAGCAGTGCGGACAGTTCCGGGAATTCACCCCTCCACTTT.

The CDR3 loop reads CASSASSGELYNEQFF. The CDR3 nucleotides are TGTGCCAGCAGTGCTAGCTCGGGAGAATTATACAATGAGCAGTTCTTC. The chain combines TRBV25-1 with TRBJ2-1; tentatively, D is TRBD2 (6 bases). Germline V CDR1 and CDR2: MGHDK, SYGVNS. CDR3 length: 16 residues. Trimming pared 4 bases from V and 4 bases from J, leaving 17 bases between.

V usage is TRBV19 and J usage is TRBJ1-2; D gene uncertain. Germline CDR1 reads LNHDA; CDR2 reads SQIVND (reference sequence). CDR3 length equals 16 residues. Trimming took 4 bases from V and 2 from J, leaving 17 bases between them. CDR3 in DNA: TGTGCCAGTAGTACCTCGCGGTCGGGTCCAAACTATGGCTACACCTTC. This codes for CASSTSRSGPNYGYTF. Combining the CDR3 with reference TRBV19 and TRBJ1-2 gives the whole variable domain DGGITQSPKYLFRKEGQNVTLSCEQNLNHDAMYWYRQDPGQGLRLIYYSQIVNDFQKGDIAEGYSVSREKKESFPLTVTSAQKNPTAFYLCASSTSRSGPNYGYTFGSGTRLTVV.

As regards this clonotype: Possible read error: a much larger clone is one base away. The J gene is TRBJ1-2, the V gene TRBV14, with D perhaps matching TRBD1 (5 bases). Trimming removed 0 bases at V and 4 bases at J, with 18 bases between. The CDR3 spans 17 residues. Germline V gene sequence: CDR1 SGHDN, CDR2 FVKESK. For the CDR3, the DNA is TGTGCCAGCAGCCAAGATCGAGGGGTACAGCGCCTCTATGGCTACACCTTC. Protein: CASSQDRGVQRLYGYTF.

The chain joins TRBV7-9 to TRBJ1-1; the D gene is possibly TRBD1 (6 bases). Germline CDR1 and CDR2: SEHNR and FQNEAQ (reference sequence). V was shortened by 0 bases and J by 4 bases, with 12 bases between the two germline ends. This CDR3 is 15 amino acids long. The CDR3 loop reads CASSLAGAGTTEAFF. The CDR3 DNA sequence: TGTGCCAGCAGCTTAGCGGGGGCTGGTACCACTGAAGCTTTCTTT.

This clonotype was observed a few times. This chain connects TRBV12-3 or TRBV12-4 to TRBJ2-7; D is undetermined. Trimming removed 5 bases at V and 6 bases at J, with 26 bases between. There are 17 residues in the CDR3. Written as DNA, the CDR3 is TGTGCCAGCAGTCACTCCGTTTTAAGCATGGCTAGTCTCGAGCAGTACTTC. Encoded protein: CASSHSVLSMASLEQYF.

The chain employs TRBV15 and TRBJ2-7; 9 positions match TRBD1. Germline V gene lookup returns CDR1 LNHNV and CDR2 YYDKDF (reference sequence). CDR3 length: 15 amino acids. The junction had 6 bases not matched to a gene; V was cut back by 1 base and J by 5 bases. The CDR3 protein is CATSRGDREFHEQYF. As DNA, the CDR3 is TGTGCCACCAGCAGAGGGGACAGGGAATTTCACGAGCAGTACTTC.

This chain links TRBV4-2 with TRBJ2-7, with 10 bases identical to TRBD2. The V gene end was trimmed by 4 bases and the J gene end by 2 bases; junction bases not matched to a gene: 17. The CDR3 covers 19 residues. Germline loops: CDR1 LGHNA, CDR2 YNFKEQ. The CDR3 region is CASSPYRGSGGLRTYEQYF. CDR3 coding DNA: TGTGCCAGCAGCCCTTACAGAGGTAGCGGGGGGCTTAGAACCTACGAGCAGTACTTC.

The sample holds many counts of this clonotype. J is TRBJ2-2 and V is TRBV5-1; D gene uncertain. This CDR3 is 12 amino acids long. Trimming removed 2 bases at V and 4 bases at J, with 3 bases between. From germline, CDR1 is SGHRS and CDR2 YFSETQ. CDR3 coding DNA: TGCGCCAGCAGCTTTGTCACCGGGGAGCTGTTTTTT. Residues: CASSFVTGELFF.

This clonotype turned up a few times. The rearrangement uses TRBV6-1 and TRBJ2-7; 7 positions agree with TRBD2. The V and J ends lost 5 bases and 5 bases, in that order; junction bases with no gene match: 9. Germline V gene data show CDR1 as MNHNS and CDR2 as SASEGT. The CDR3 totals 14 residues. The CDR3 coding sequence is TGTGCCAGCAGTCCCCAGCGGGAAAGCGACGAGCAGTACTTC. It codes for CASSPQRESDEQYF.

The V call is TRBV20-1, the J call TRBJ2-7; the match to TRBD1 covers 10 bases. Germline V gene lookup returns CDR1 DFQATT and CDR2 SNEGSKA (reference sequence). The V segment lost 5 bases and the J segment 4 bases; nucleotides outside the gene matches: 2. The CDR3 sequence is 12 residues long. CDR3 loop: CSARDRGYEQYF. The CDR3 region has the DNA TGCAGTGCTCGGGACAGGGGTTACGAGCAGTACTTC.

This clonotype was observed a handful of times. The chain employs TRBV19 and TRBJ1-2; tentatively, D is TRBD1 (5 bases). V gave up 7 bases and J gave up 0 bases, with 15 bases separating them. This CDR3 spans 15 amino acids. Germline V lookup: CDR1 LNHDA, CDR2 SQIVND (reference sequence). This CDR3 reads CASIPMGDANYGYTF. Here the CDR3 DNA reads TGTGCCAGTATACCGATGGGGGACGCTAACTATGGCTACACCTTC. The full variable domain, completed using reference TRBV19 and TRBJ1-2, is DGGITQSPKYLFRKEGQNVTLSCEQNLNHDAMYWYRQDPGQGLRLIYYSQIVNDFQKGDIAEGYSVSREKKESFPLTVTSAQKNPTAFYLCASIPMGDANYGYTFGSGTRLTVV.

V usage is TRBV3-1 and J usage is TRBJ1-3; TRBD1 aligns across 7 bases. CDR3 size: 16 residues. J gave up 3 bases and V 1 base, and 6 bases lay outside the gene matches. In germline, CDR1 is LGHDT, CDR2 YNNKEL (reference sequence). CDR3 sequence: CASSQGLGQRGNTIYF. The CDR3 coding sequence is TGTGCCAGCAGCCAAGGTCTGGGACAGCGTGGAAACACCATATATTTT.

This clonotype has a handful of counts. The chain has TRBV3-1 and TRBJ1-2; D is uncertain. CDR1 is LGHDT and CDR2 is YNNKEL in the germline V gene (reference sequence). The CDR3 extends over 13 amino acids. V lost 0 bases and J 3 bases, leaving 5 bases between the germline ends. The CDR3 loop is CASSQESYYGYTF. In DNA form, the CDR3 reads TGTGCCAGCAGCCAAGAAAGTTACTATGGCTACACCTTC.

The V call is TRBV19, the J call TRBJ2-3; D unclear. Germline V lookup: CDR1 LNHDA, CDR2 SQIVND (reference sequence). The CDR3 sequence is 15 residues long. With 7 bases removed from V and 2 bases from J, the gap between germline ends came to 16 bases. The CDR3 bases are TGTGCCAGTAACTTGATGGCGGCATCCACAGATACGCAGTATTTT. It translates to CASNLMAASTDTQYF.

J is TRBJ2-7 and V is TRBV19; D might be TRBD1 or TRBD2, each matching 5 bases. Germline assignment: CDR1 LNHDA and CDR2 SQIVND (reference sequence). The V gene lost 6 bases and the J gene lost 3 bases, with 12 bases spanning the gap. The CDR3 is made up of 13 amino acids. CDR3 sequence (DNA): TGTGCCAGTAGGGGACGGGGTAGCTACGAGCAGTACTTC. It encodes CASRGRGSYEQYF.

This clonotype has only a few counts. The chain has TRBV4-1 and TRBJ2-5; D is ambiguous. V lost 3 bases, J lost 5 bases, and 7 bases lay in between. Germline V lookup: CDR1 MGHRA, CDR2 YSYEKL. There are 12 residues in the CDR3. DNA for the CDR3: TGCGCCAGCAGCCAGAATACGGAGACCCAGTACTTC. Translating it yields CASSQNTETQYF.

The V call is TRBV13, the J call TRBJ2-7; 7 bases align to TRBD1. The germline gives CDR1 PRHDT, CDR2 FYEKMQ (reference sequence). This CDR3 contains 14 residues. V lost 6 bases and J lost 0; bases outside the gene matches: 5. CDR3 region: CASRNRGRSYEQYF. The CDR3 DNA reads TGTGCCAGCAGGAACAGGGGACGCTCCTACGAGCAGTACTTC.

This clonotype appeared many times. The chain is built from TRBV4-2 and TRBJ1-2; D gene ambiguous. V was pared by 0 bases and J by 3 bases, with 5 bases between. Per the germline V gene, CDR1 is LGHNA and CDR2 is YNFKEQ. The CDR3 has 13 amino acids. Here the CDR3 reads CASSQDEYYGYTF. DNA for the CDR3: TGTGCCAGCAGCCAAGATGAGTACTATGGCTACACCTTC.

The sample holds one count of this clonotype. The chain is built from TRBV6-1 and TRBJ2-7; D unclear. CDR1 and CDR2 (germline): MNHNS, SASEGT. The CDR3 loop spans 13 amino acids. With 5 bases removed from V and 4 bases from J, the gap between germline ends came to 12 bases. CDR3 sequence (DNA): TGTGCCAGCAGTATGGGGTCCCGGTACGAGCAGTACTTC. Protein: CASSMGSRYEQYF.

This clonotype was recorded a few times. The V gene is TRBV7-3, the J gene TRBJ2-3; 10 positions agree with TRBD2. The V and J ends lost 5 bases and 4 bases, in that order; junction bases with no gene match: 6. The V gene's germline CDR1 is SGHTA and CDR2 FQGTGA. The CDR3 length is 15 residues. The CDR3 DNA reads as TGTGCCAGCAGCCCAAGAGCGGGAGGGGCAGATACGCAGTATTTT. Translation: CASSPRAGGADTQYF.

In its sample, this clonotype was seen many times. The CDR3 spells CATSSQGTDTQYF. The CDR3 DNA reads as TGTGCCACCAGTAGCCAGGGCACAGATACGCAGTATTTT. The V call is TRBV24-1, the J call TRBJ2-3; no definite D call. Germline V lookup: CDR1 KGHDR, CDR2 SFDVKD. V was clipped by 6 bases and J by 1 base, with 7 bases between them. The CDR3 is 13 residues long.

The V call is TRBV7-9, the J call TRBJ2-3; 15 nucleotides match TRBD2. Trimming took 2 bases from V and 12 from J; bases not matched to a gene: 12. Per the germline V gene, CDR1 is SEHNR and CDR2 is FQNEAQ (reference sequence). The CDR3 is 17 residues long. For the CDR3, the DNA is TGTGCCAGCAGCTTAAGGACCGGTGGACTAGCGGGGGGGCCCCAGTATTTT. Its protein product is CASSLRTGGLAGGPQYF.

The chain employs TRBV19 and TRBJ2-3; 12 bases align to TRBD2. Germline CDR1 reads LNHDA; CDR2 reads SQIVND (reference sequence). The CDR3 covers 16 residues. The junction had 5 bases not matched to a gene; V was cut back by 3 bases and J by 4 bases. This chain's CDR3 is CASSMRTSGIADTQYF. DNA of the CDR3: TGTGCCAGTAGTATGAGGACTAGCGGGATAGCAGATACGCAGTATTTT.

This clonotype has only a few counts. The gene calls are TRBV11-2 and TRBJ2-5; tentative D call: TRBD1 (5 bases). The CDR3 consists of 13 residues. V was clipped by 0 bases and J by 9 bases, with 11 bases between them. The germline CDR1 and CDR2 sequences are SGHAT and FQNNGV. The CDR3 reads CASSLERGAAQYF. The CDR3 region has the DNA TGTGCCAGCAGCTTAGAGCGTGGGGCGGCCCAGTACTTC.